A selection of T cell receptor beta chains follows, all from one sample in a study of shared clonotypes between healthy human individuals. Some clones are missing from TCRdb's copy, which holds only in-frame ones; the method was immunoSEQ multiplex PCR. The sample consists of around 2,000,000 clones, 95% of them appearing once. The sample comprised naive CD4+ T cells sorted from blood. The receptor source for this set is a man between 18 and 29 years old in good health. Each CDR3 is given with its conserved first and last residue. A D gene is named only where the DNA matches it firmly. Clone sizes are given selectively: once, few, many, or a class where the clone is expanded.

V gene	D gene	J gene	clone size	CDR3 DNA	CDR3 protein
TRBV7-2	TRBD1	TRBJ1-5	once	TGTGCCAGCGGTCGCGAAGGACAGGGGGCTCCAGGTCAGCCCCAGCATTTT	CASGREGQGAPGQPQHF
TRBV28	TRBD1	TRBJ1-4	-	TGTGCCAGCAGTTTCCAGGGGGCTACTAATGAAAAACTGTTTTTT	CASSFQGATNEKLFF
TRBV28	TRBD1	TRBJ2-3	-	TGTGCCAGCAGATCGGACAGGGGCTTCACAGATACGCAGTATTTT	CASRSDRGFTDTQYF
TRBV6-6	TRBD1	TRBJ2-5	-	TGTGCCATGGCGTTGGGGGACAGGGACCAAGAGACCCAGTACTTC	CAMALGDRDQETQYF
TRBV7-8	-	TRBJ2-2	-	TGTGCCAGCAGCTTAGCTAGGACGAACACCGGGGAGCTGTTTTTT	CASSLARTNTGELFF
TRBV5-1	-	TRBJ1-1	once	TGCGCCAGCAGCTTGAGGTTAGGGACTGAAGCTTTCTTT	CASSLRLGTEAFF
TRBV14	-	TRBJ2-7	-	TGTGCCAGCAGCCAAGCCTCGTGGTATGAGTCCTACGAGCAGTACTTC	CASSQASWYESYEQYF
TRBV19	-	TRBJ1-5	-	TGTGCCAGTAGTATAGTCCATAGCAATCAGCCCCAGCATTTT	CASSIVHSNQPQHF
TRBV27	-	TRBJ2-7	-	TGTGCCAGCAGTTCCTTATGTGAGGAGCAGTACTTC	CASSSLCEEQYF
TRBV30	TRBD1	TRBJ1-6	-	TGTGCCCGGGGACAGGATGATTCACCCCTCCACTTT	CARGQDDSPLHF
TRBV6-1	-	TRBJ1-2	-	TGTGCCAGCAGTGACAGGGTCGGCGGCTACACCTTC	CASSDRVGGYTF
TRBV5-6	-	TRBJ1-2	-	TGTGCCAGCAGTAGACAAGGGCAGCGTAACTATGGCTACACCTTC	CASSRQGQRNYGYTF
TRBV9	TRBD2	TRBJ2-3	-	TGTGCCAGCAGCGTAAGGACTAGCCCCACAGATACGCAGTATTTT	CASSVRTSPTDTQYF
TRBV6-5	-	TRBJ2-7	-	TGTGCCAGCAGTCAGGGATCCGAGCAGTACTTC	CASSQGSEQYF
TRBV18	TRBD2	TRBJ2-2	-	TGTGCCAGCTCACCGGGACTAGCGGTAACCGGGGAGCTGTTTTTT	CASSPGLAVTGELFF
TRBV7-2	-	TRBJ1-2	-	TGTGCCAGCAGCGTAGCTGGGAGGTGGACAAACAACTATGGCTACACCTTC	CASSVAGRWTNNYGYTF
TRBV19	TRBD1	TRBJ1-2	-	TGTGCCAGTATCAGAAGGGGACAGGGAGCAAACTATGGCTACACCTTC	CASIRRGQGANYGYTF
TRBV5-3	TRBD2	TRBJ2-1	-	TGTGCCAGAAGCTTGCTGGCGGGAGGGCTCAGCTCCTACAATGAGCAGTTCTTC	CARSLLAGGLSSYNEQFF
TRBV5-1	-	TRBJ2-7	-	TGCGCCAGCAGCTTTGGCGGGACGTACTACGAGCAGTACTTC	CASSFGGTYYEQYF
TRBV28	TRBD1	TRBJ1-4	-	TGTGCCAGCAGTACAGGGGGCGCAACTAATGAAAAACTGTTTTTT	CASSTGGATNEKLFF
TRBV15	-	TRBJ2-7	-	TGTGCCACCAGCAGAGATGGAGGGAATGGGGACGAGCAGTACTTC	CATSRDGGNGDEQYF
TRBV30	-	TRBJ2-3	-	TGTGCCTGGAGTGTCGGAGGGACGAGCACAGATACGCAGTATTTT	CAWSVGGTSTDTQYF
TRBV30	-	TRBJ2-5	-	TGTGCCTGGAGTTCGACAGGTCGAGAGACCCAGTACTTC	CAWSSTGRETQYF
TRBV7-9	-	TRBJ2-1	-	TGTGCCAGCAGCTCCCGACAGGAAGACAATGAGCAGTTCTTC	CASSSRQEDNEQFF
TRBV11-3	-	TRBJ2-7	-	TGTGCCAGCAGCTTAACTGGAAGGTCCTACGAGCAGTACTTC	CASSLTGRSYEQYF
TRBV10-3	TRBD2	TRBJ2-1	-	TGTGCCATCAGCTCTCGGCTAGCGGGAGGTTTTAATGAGCAGTTCTTC	CAISSRLAGGFNEQFF
TRBV2	TRBD2	TRBJ2-2	-	TGTGCCAGCAGTGGGGGGAGGGAATCGGACACCGGGGAGCTGTTTTTT	CASSGGRESDTGELFF
TRBV27	TRBD1	TRBJ2-2	few	TGTGCCAGCAGTAAACAGGGGCTTAACACCGGGGAGCTGTTTTTT	CASSKQGLNTGELFF
TRBV5-1	TRBD2	TRBJ2-1	-	TGCGCCAGCAGCTTGATGACTAGCGGGGTTACCAATGAGCAGTTCTTC	CASSLMTSGVTNEQFF